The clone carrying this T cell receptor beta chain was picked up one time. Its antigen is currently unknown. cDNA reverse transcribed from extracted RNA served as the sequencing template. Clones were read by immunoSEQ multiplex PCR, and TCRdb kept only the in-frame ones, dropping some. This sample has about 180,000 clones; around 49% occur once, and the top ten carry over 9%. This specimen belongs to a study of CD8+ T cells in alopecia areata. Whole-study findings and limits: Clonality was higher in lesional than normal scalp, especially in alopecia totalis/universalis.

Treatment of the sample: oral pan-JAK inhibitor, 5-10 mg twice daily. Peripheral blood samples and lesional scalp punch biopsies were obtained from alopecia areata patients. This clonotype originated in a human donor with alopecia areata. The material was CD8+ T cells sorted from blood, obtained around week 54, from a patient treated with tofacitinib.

The CDR3 bases are TGTGCCAGCTCACCACCTTTCCGGGGTCCCCAGCCCCAGCATTTT. Amino acids: CASSPPFRGPQPQHF. The chain has TRBV18 and TRBJ1-5; D is unresolved. Germline CDR1 and CDR2: KGHSH and LQKENI. Trimming pared 0 bases from V and 7 bases from J, leaving 13 bases between. The CDR3 consists of 15 residues. The full variable domain, its missing parts supplied by reference TRBV18 and TRBJ1-5, is NAGVMQNPRHLVRRRGQEARLRCSPMKGHSHVYWYRQLPEEGLKFMVYLQKENIIDESGMPKERFSAEFPKEGPSILRIQQVVRGDSAAYFCASSPPFRGPQPQHFGDGTRLSIL.